This T cell receptor (beta chain) comes out of a study of OX40 agonist ivuxolimab in advanced cancers. Assay used: immunoSEQ multiplex PCR; TCRdb lists only in-frame clones, some missing. The table shows around 62,000 clones, with 91% occurring only once. Study findings and constraints: Fewer expanded clones were found on average in CD4+ than in CD8+ T cells.

The CDR3 totals 15 residues. The junction had 13 bases not matched to a gene; V was cut back by 5 bases and J by 8 bases. Germline V gene lookup returns CDR1 MDHEN and CDR2 SYDVKM. Comment on this clone: Its antigen is not identified.

The sampling schedule covered blood at baseline, cycle 4 day 1, and cycle 7 day 1. This specimen was CD4+ or CD8+ T cells sorted from blood, taken in a trial of the OX40 agonist ivuxolimab. The source of this sequence is an adult with an advanced solid tumor such as melanoma, head and neck, liver or kidney cancer. V and J are TRBV28 and TRBJ1-1, with 8 bases aligning to TRBD1. The DNA of the CDR3 is TGTGCCAGCAGTCCCCGGACAGGGCAGGCATCAGAAGCTTTCTTT. It is translated as CASSPRTGQASEAFF.